Listed below are T cell receptor beta chains from one sample, sequenced in a study of neurological immune-mediated disorders. Each CDR3 protein is one row after TCRdb ran MiXCR on the 5' RACE reads. The data contain about 74,000 distinct CDR3 sequences, 4% to 6% of them singletons. Material: PBMCs. The source of these receptors is a man younger than 35 with multiple sclerosis. Both conserved end residues are part of each CDR3. A D gene is named only where the DNA matches it firmly. The size of a clone is reported for some rows only, either as once, few or many, or as a class for expanded clones.

v_gene	j_gene	len	d_gene	abundance	CDR3aa	CDR3nt
TRBV5-6	TRBJ1-5	14	.	many	CASGLGGGNQPQHF	TGTGCCTCTGGGCTTGGCGGCGGCAATCAGCCCCAGCATTTT
TRBV20-1	TRBJ2-7	13	TRBD2	many	CSARFGLAGVSHF	TGCAGTGCTAGATTTGGACTAGCGGGAGTATCGCACTTC
TRBV5-1	TRBJ2-3	14	.	many	CASSLAGLIDTQYF	TGCGCCAGCAGCTTGGCAGGGTTGATAGATACGCAGTATTTT
TRBV20-1	TRBJ1-6	14	.	few	CSAPAPSYNSPLNF	TGCAGTGCTCCTGCGCCATCCTATAATTCACCCCTCAACTTT
TRBV12-3/TRBV12-4	TRBJ1-2	14	TRBD1	many	CASSDDRENYGYTF	TGTGCCAGCAGTGACGACAGGGAAAACTATGGCTACACCTTC
TRBV19	TRBJ1-1	13	TRBD1	many	CASNRDRDSEAFF	TGTGCCAGCAACCGGGACAGGGACTCTGAAGCTTTCTTT
TRBV20-1	TRBJ1-2	12	TRBD1	many	CSATGQLYGYTF	TGCAGTGCTACGGGACAGCTCTATGGCTACACCTTC
TRBV5-1	TRBJ2-2	16	.	.	CASSLQGGRNTGELFF	TGCGCCAGCAGCTTGCAAGGAGGGCGGAACACCGGGGAGCTGTTTTTT
TRBV14	TRBJ2-5	14	TRBD2	many	CASSPLAGLETQYF	TGTGCCAGCAGCCCGCTAGCGGGATTGGAGACCCAGTACTTC
TRBV2	TRBJ1-1	14	.	.	CASSIQGMNTEAFF	TGTGCCAGCAGTATACAGGGAATGAACACTGAAGCTTTCTTT
TRBV18	TRBJ1-3	15	.	.	CASGRDNLSGNTIYF	TGTGCCAGCGGCCGGGACAACCTCTCTGGAAACACCATATATTTT
TRBV5-1	TRBJ2-3	15	TRBD2	many	CASSSASGRTDTQYF	TGCGCCAGCAGCTCGGCTAGCGGACGCACAGATACGCAGTATTTT
TRBV10-3	TRBJ2-2	14	.	many	CAISGQALVGELFF	TGTGCCATCAGTGGACAGGCCTTGGTCGGGGAGCTGTTTTTT
TRBV5-1	TRBJ1-4	14	TRBD1	many	CASRSGTGNEKLFF	TGCGCCAGCAGATCCGGGACAGGGAATGAAAAACTGTTTTTT
TRBV7-2	TRBJ2-1	15	TRBD2	many	CASSRGSLRDNEQFF	TGTGCCAGCAGCCGCGGGAGTCTTCGGGACAATGAGCAGTTCTTC
TRBV20-1	TRBJ2-5	14	TRBD2	many	CSASPTSGGETQYF	TGCAGTGCCAGTCCGACAAGCGGGGGTGAGACCCAGTACTTC
TRBV2	TRBJ2-1	15	TRBD2	many	CASSLTASGYNEQFF	TGTGCCAGCAGCCTTACGGCTAGCGGGTACAATGAGCAGTTCTTC
TRBV20-1	TRBJ2-7	14	.	many	CSASAQVSSYEQYF	TGCAGTGCTAGTGCGCAGGTTAGCTCCTACGAGCAGTACTTC
TRBV20-1	TRBJ2-4	17	.	many	CSARDYRGGLTKNIQYF	TGCAGTGCTAGAGACTACAGGGGGGGTTTAACCAAAAACATTCAGTACTTC
TRBV20-1	TRBJ2-1	13	.	many	CSAGHNNYNEQFF	TGCAGTGCCGGACATAATAACTACAATGAGCAGTTCTTC
TRBV20-1	TRBJ1-2	15	TRBD1	many	CSAQTPTGGDWGYTF	TGCAGTGCTCAGACCCCGACAGGGGGCGATTGGGGCTACACCTTC
TRBV12-3/TRBV12-4	TRBJ1-1	15	.	many	CASSFLDVRRTEAFF	TGTGCCAGCAGTTTTCTTGACGTCCGTCGGACTGAAGCTTTCTTT
TRBV5-1	TRBJ2-3	17	TRBD2	many	CASSLGSGGASTDTQYF	TGCGCCAGCAGCTTGGGAAGCGGGGGAGCCTCCACAGATACGCAGTATTTT
TRBV5-1	TRBJ2-7	17	TRBD2	many	CASSWGLAGGSSYEQYF	TGCGCCAGCAGCTGGGGACTAGCGGGGGGCTCCTCCTACGAGCAGTACTTC
TRBV6-1	TRBJ2-3	15	TRBD2	many	CASSELAGGPDTQYF	TGTGCCAGCAGTGAATTAGCGGGAGGGCCAGATACGCAGTATTTT
TRBV3-1	TRBJ2-7	13	.	many	CASSQGPAAEQYF	TGTGCCAGCAGCCAGGGACCCGCCGCGGAGCAGTACTTC
TRBV27	TRBJ2-1	15	.	many	CATLPRQLSYNEQFF	TGTGCCACCTTACCCCGGCAGCTATCCTACAATGAGCAGTTCTTC
TRBV10-3	TRBJ1-1	15	.	many	CAISESVSLNTEAFF	TGTGCCATCAGTGAGTCGGTAAGCTTGAACACTGAAGCTTTCTTT
TRBV12-3/TRBV12-4	TRBJ2-2	21	TRBD2	many	CASSLRERGLAGARDTGELFF	TGTGCCAGCAGTTTAAGGGAAAGAGGACTAGCGGGGGCCCGAGACACCGGGGAGCTGTTTTTT
TRBV12-3/TRBV12-4	TRBJ1-2	13	.	many	CASSVNRDYGYTF	TGTGCCAGCAGTGTTAACAGGGACTATGGCTACACCTTC
TRBV7-2	TRBJ1-5	14	TRBD1	many	CASSKGQDSQPQHF	TGTGCCAGCAGCAAGGGACAGGATAGCCAGCCCCAGCATTTT
TRBV3-1	TRBJ2-1	12	.	many	CASSPTSNEQFF	TGTGCCAGCAGCCCGACTTCCAATGAGCAGTTCTTC
TRBV29-1	TRBJ1-1	14	TRBD1	many	CSVQDRAADTEAFF	TGCAGCGTGCAGGACAGGGCGGCAGACACTGAAGCTTTCTTT
TRBV3-1	TRBJ2-3	15	.	many	CASSQEVGSTDTQYF	TGTGCCAGCAGCCAAGAAGTTGGCTCCACAGATACGCAGTATTTT
TRBV20-1	TRBJ1-5	14	.	many	CSAQQGGSNQPQHF	TGCAGTGCTCAACAGGGAGGGAGCAATCAGCCCCAGCATTTT
TRBV20-1	TRBJ2-4	15	TRBD1	many	CSARDGTGQAHIQYF	TGCAGTGCTAGAGATGGGACCGGACAGGCGCACATTCAGTACTTC
TRBV7-2	TRBJ2-3	17	TRBD2	many	CASSFSGRARGTDTQYF	TGTGCCAGCAGCTTCAGCGGGAGGGCCCGTGGTACAGATACGCAGTATTTT
TRBV9	TRBJ2-2	12	.	many	CASSGSPGELFF	TGTGCCAGCAGCGGTTCTCCCGGGGAGCTGTTTTTT
TRBV7-3	TRBJ2-3	13	TRBD2	many	CASSHGGTDTQYF	TGTGCCAGCAGCCACGGGGGGACAGATACGCAGTATTTT
TRBV9	TRBJ2-3	15	.	many	CASSGTGTDTDTQYF	TGTGCCAGCAGCGGAACCGGGACTGACACAGATACGCAGTATTTT
TRBV20-1	TRBJ1-4	15	.	many	CSALPTRGTNEKLFF	TGCAGTGCTCTCCCGACCCGAGGAACTAATGAAAAACTGTTTTTT
TRBV29-1	TRBJ2-1	13	.	.	CSVPDEGGNEQFF	TGCAGCGTTCCTGACGAGGGCGGGAATGAGCAGTTCTTC
TRBV5-8	TRBJ1-4	15	.	.	CASSWSLGANEKLFF	TGTGCCAGCAGCTGGAGCCTGGGAGCTAATGAAAAACTGTTTTTT
TRBV20-1	TRBJ2-7	11	TRBD2	many	CSARSGNEQYF	TGCAGTGCTAGAAGCGGGAACGAGCAGTACTTC
TRBV11-2	TRBJ1-4	14	.	many	CASSRDGGNEKLFF	TGTGCCAGCAGCCGGGACGGTGGAAATGAAAAACTGTTTTTT
TRBV14	TRBJ1-2	15	.	many	CASSLFTAGSGGYTF	TGTGCCAGCAGCCTCTTTACGGCCGGATCCGGGGGCTACACCTTC
TRBV20-1	TRBJ2-7	11	.	many	CSGTSGTRQYF	TGCAGTGGCACGTCCGGGACAAGGCAGTACTTC
TRBV5-1	TRBJ1-2	13	.	many	CASSLDPHYGYTF	TGCGCCAGCAGCTTGGATCCTCACTATGGCTACACCTTC